Below are 19 T cell receptor beta chains sequenced from a single sample in a study of regulatory T cells in long-lasting Graves disease. In building TCR beta libraries, iRepertoire HTBI primers were used together with Arm-PCR of CDR3 regions. One entry per CDR3 protein results from TCRdb running MiXCR on the multiplex PCR reads. This sample has 390,000 or so distinct CDR3 sequences, with approximately 12% found just once. Time point: newly diagnosed GD, antithyroid drugs for less than 3 months. PBMC-derived RNA was used for the TCR library. The sample also formed part of further work on T cells in Graves' hyperthyroidism and ophthalmopathy.

The sequences come from peripheral blood mononuclear cells (PBMCs), collected at new diagnosis, from a patient treated with antithyroid drugs. The receptors shown here come from a woman aged 18-35 years with Graves disease.

Only a few counts were recorded for this clonotype. V gene TRBV19 combines with J gene TRBJ1-2; the D is unclear. Germline V gives CDR1 LNHDA, CDR2 SQIVND (reference sequence). Trimming removed 6 bases from V and 8 bases from J, with 16 bases in between. This CDR3 spans 13 amino acids. This chain's CDR3 is CASSKDGQRGYTF. The DNA of the CDR3 is TGTGCCAGTAGCAAGGACGGGCAACGCGGCTACACCTTC.

This clonotype was recorded many times. This chain uses TRBV20-1 with TRBJ2-1, with D hard to call. From germline, CDR1 is DFQATT and CDR2 SNEGSKA (reference sequence). CDR3 length equals 16 residues. V lost 1 base to trimming and J lost 6 bases, with 19 bases between them. CDR3 sequence: CSARAYGPRLINEQFF. In DNA form, the CDR3 reads TGCAGTGCTAGAGCATATGGGCCGAGGTTAATCAATGAGCAGTTCTTC.

The rearrangement links TRBV28 to TRBJ2-7; D possibly corresponds to TRBD2 (6 bases). This CDR3 has 14 residues. Deletions cut 5 bases from V and 3 bases from J, with 14 bases between. Germline V gene lookup returns CDR1 MDHEN and CDR2 SYDVKM. Written as DNA, the CDR3 is TGTGCCAGCAGTCCACGCGGGACCGACTACGAGCAGTACTTC. Its translation: CASSPRGTDYEQYF.

On this clonotype: This could be a read error, since a much larger clone is one nucleotide away. The rearrangement uses TRBV7-2 and TRBJ2-1; perhaps D is TRBD1 or TRBD2 (5 bases each). V dropped 8 bases and J dropped 5 bases, with 22 bases sitting between them. Germline assignment: CDR1 SGHTA and CDR2 FQGNSA. The CDR3 runs to 16 residues. Here the CDR3 reads CASGPLGTIINNEQFF. CDR3 nucleotides: TGTGCCAGCGGCCCTCTCGGGACCATCATAAACAATGAGCAGTTCTTC.

This clonotype was counted ten times or more. V gene TRBV7-9 combines with J gene TRBJ2-1; D is possibly TRBD2 (5 bases). The germline V gene encodes CDR1 SEHNR and CDR2 FQNEAQ (reference sequence). The CDR3 consists of 15 residues. V gave up 3 bases and J gave up 0 bases, with 9 bases separating them. The CDR3 DNA reads TGTGCCAGCAGCTTGGACTTCCTCTCCTACAATGAGCAGTTCTTC. Translating it yields CASSLDFLSYNEQFF.

The chain couples TRBV5-4 to TRBJ2-3; 7 nucleotides agree with TRBD2. From germline, CDR1 is SGHNT and CDR2 YYREEE (reference sequence). This CDR3 comprises 14 residues. CDR3 DNA sequence: TGTTCGACCCTTGGGAGGGGATTAACAGATACGCAGTATTTT. Encoded protein: CSTLGRGLTDTQYF.

V usage is TRBV4-3 and J usage is TRBJ2-7, with a weak D call TRBD1 (6 bases). This CDR3 has 15 amino acids. Germline values: CDR1 LGHNA, CDR2 YSLEER. Trimming removed 0 bases at V and 4 bases at J, with 13 bases between. The CDR3 loop reads CASSQEQGESYEQYF. CDR3 nucleotides: TGCGCCAGCAGCCAAGAACAGGGAGAAAGTTACGAGCAGTACTTC.

This clonotype was recorded at least ten times. The chain recombines TRBV20-1 with TRBJ2-3; D uncertain. The germline CDR1 and CDR2 sequences are DFQATT and SNEGSKA (reference sequence). The V end lost 0 bases, the J end lost 5 bases, and 12 bases lay between the germline ends. CDR3 length equals 14 residues. This CDR3 reads CSAREGSLGDTQYF. The CDR3 region has the DNA TGCAGTGCTAGAGAGGGGTCCCTGGGAGATACGCAGTATTTT.

This clonotype was counted at least ten times. The chain links TRBV6-1 to TRBJ1-4; TRBD1 is a possible D gene (5 bases). The CDR3 spans 14 residues. Germline CDR1 MNHNS, CDR2 SASEGT. Trimming removed 3 bases at V and 7 bases at J, with 12 bases between. The CDR3 nucleotides read TGTGCCAGCAGTGACAGGGTGAGGGGTGAAAAACTGTTTTTT. Amino acids: CASSDRVRGEKLFF.

The chain has TRBV6-5 and TRBJ2-2, with D perhaps given as TRBD1 or TRBD2 (5 bases each). Trimming removed 2 bases at V and 4 bases at J, with 11 bases between. CDR3 size: 15 residues. The germline V gene encodes CDR1 MNHEY and CDR2 SVGAGI. DNA of the CDR3: TGTGCCAGCAGTTACCCGAGGGGCGGCACCGGGGAGCTGTTTTTT. Protein product: CASSYPRGGTGELFF.

In this sample, this clonotype turned up many times. This chain connects TRBV28 to TRBJ2-5; D might be TRBD1 or TRBD2, each matching 6 bases. There are 17 residues in the CDR3. V gave up 3 bases and J gave up 2 bases, with 19 bases separating them. Germline loops: CDR1 MDHEN, CDR2 SYDVKM. The CDR3 reads CASSFFRLGGGQETQYF. The CDR3 bases are TGTGCCAGCAGTTTTTTTCGGTTAGGAGGGGGGCAAGAGACCCAGTACTTC.

This clonotype appeared many times. J is TRBJ2-4 and V is TRBV6-5; D unclear. The CDR3 loop spans 16 amino acids. Trimming pared 0 bases from V and 0 bases from J, leaving 9 bases between. Looked up from germline, CDR1 is MNHEY and CDR2 is SVGAGI. The CDR3 here is CASSYSGSVAKNIQYF. CDR3 coding DNA: TGTGCCAGCAGTTACTCGGGATCGGTAGCCAAAAACATTCAGTACTTC.

This clonotype was recorded at least ten times. V gene TRBV15 combines with J gene TRBJ2-7; tentative D call: TRBD1 (6 bases). V gave up 0 bases and J gave up 4 bases, with 10 bases separating them. This CDR3 contains 14 residues. Looked up from germline, CDR1 is LNHNV and CDR2 is YYDKDF (reference sequence). Here the CDR3 reads CATSREQGMYEQYF. CDR3 nucleotide sequence: TGTGCCACCAGCAGAGAACAGGGAATGTACGAGCAGTACTTC.

This clonotype was seen repeatedly, ten times or more. This rearrangement joins TRBV27 to TRBJ2-1; D is tentatively TRBD1 or TRBD2 (5 bases each). Germline V gene sequence: CDR1 MNHEY, CDR2 SMNVEV (reference sequence). This CDR3 region has 13 residues. Trimming stripped 3 bases from V and 12 bases from J, with 15 bases between. CDR3 DNA: TGTGCCAGCAGTTTCTCGGTTACGGGACGGCAGTTCTTC. Its translation is CASSFSVTGRQFF.

This clonotype has at least ten counts. The chain is built from TRBV4-3 and TRBJ1-1; D is perhaps TRBD1 (6 bases). The germline gives CDR1 LGHNA, CDR2 YSLEER. V lost 4 bases, J lost 4 bases, and 16 bases lay in between. This CDR3 is 15 amino acids long. The CDR3 protein is CASSLRQGRATEAFF. CDR3 nucleotides: TGCGCCAGCAGCCTCAGGCAGGGGCGCGCCACTGAAGCTTTCTTT.

This clonotype was seen at least ten times. This chain links TRBV12-3 or TRBV12-4 with TRBJ1-3; no reliable D call. V gave up 1 base and J gave up 3 bases, with 7 bases separating them. The CDR3 is made up of 14 amino acids. CDR3 amino acids: CASSLEHGGNTIYF. The CDR3 nucleotides read TGTGCCAGCAGTTTAGAACACGGTGGAAACACCATATATTTT.

With regard to this clonotype: Germline and junction disagree at one end, which may indicate a read error. The rearrangement joins TRBV11-1 to TRBJ2-3, with 7 bases aligning to TRBD2. Germline CDR1 SGHAT, CDR2 FQDESV (reference sequence). The CDR3 loop spans 18 amino acids. The CDR3 region has the DNA TGCGCCAGCAGCCTCCCCATGGCGCGGGGGAAGGATACAGATACGCAGTATTTT. Encoded protein: CASSLPMARGKDTDTQYF.

The chain joins TRBV7-9 to TRBJ2-6, with 8 bases matching TRBD2. Germline CDR1 SEHNR, CDR2 FQNEAQ (reference sequence). The CDR3 length is 17 residues. V shed 6 bases, J shed 2 bases, and the junction held 9 bases outside the gene matches. The CDR3 loop reads CASRRFGGAAGANVLTF. In DNA form, the CDR3 reads TGTGCCAGCAGGAGGTTCGGGGGGGCAGCTGGGGCCAACGTCCTGACTTTC. Supplemented by reference TRBV7-9 and TRBJ2-6, the full variable domain reads DTGVSQNPRHKITKRGQNVTFRCDPISEHNRLYWYRQTLGQGPEFLTYFQNEAQLEKSRLLSDRFSAERPKGSFSTLEIQRTEQGDSAMYLCASRRFGGAAGANVLTFGAGSRLTVL.

In its sample, this clonotype was seen many times. This chain joins TRBV12-3 or TRBV12-4 and TRBJ2-7; TRBD1 might be the D (6 bases). The CDR3 contains 14 residues. Trimming left V 5 bases short and J 2 bases short, with 13 bases between. CDR3 DNA sequence: TGTGCCAGCAGTCCTCGGACAGAAACCTACGAGCAGTACTTC. Protein sequence: CASSPRTETYEQYF.